These 20 T cell receptor beta chains came from one sample sequenced in a study of blood T cell repertoires in COVID-19. The protocol was immunoSEQ multiplex PCR, while the TCRdb copy is restricted to in-frame clones and leaves out a portion. This sample has approximately 280,000 clones, with 89% found just once. Sample: peripheral blood. The receptors were gathered from a woman in her sixties with acute or convalescent COVID-19.

The chain joins TRBV19 to TRBJ1-1; no firm D call. CDR3 size: 13 residues. Germline V lookup: CDR1 LNHDA, CDR2 SQIVND (reference sequence). The V end was cut by 3 bases, the J end by 0 bases, with 5 bases between. CDR3 coding DNA: TGTGCCAGTAGTATTATTCTGAACACTGAAGCTTTCTTT. This translates into CASSIILNTEAFF.

This rearrangement joins TRBV6-2 or TRBV6-3 to TRBJ2-7; a possible D gene is TRBD2 (5 bases). Germline assignment: CDR1 MNHEY and CDR2 SVGEGT. This CDR3 comprises 17 residues. The V end was cut by 7 bases, the J end by 1 base, with 23 bases between. The CDR3 protein is CASTPLEGGEKSYEQYF. The CDR3 region has the DNA TGTGCCAGCACCCCCCTTGAGGGCGGAGAAAAATCCTACGAGCAGTACTTC.

V is TRBV28 and J is TRBJ1-4; the match to TRBD1 covers 9 bases. Germline V CDR1 and CDR2: MDHEN, SYDVKM. Trimming removed 6 bases from V and 8 bases from J; junction bases left unmatched: 10. There are 15 residues in the CDR3. CDR3 nucleotide sequence: TGTGCCAGCAGCCTAGGGGGACAGGGAAAGGAAAAACTGTTTTTT. Translated: CASSLGGQGKEKLFF.

Only one count was recorded for this clone. V and J are TRBV2 and TRBJ2-2, with D possibly TRBD1 on 5 matching bases. Trimming stripped 5 bases from V and 0 bases from J, with 13 bases between. Looked up from germline, CDR1 is SNHLY and CDR2 is FYNNEI. This CDR3 is 16 amino acids long. CDR3 nucleotides: TGTGCCAGCAGTAGACAGTTTTCCCCGAACACCGGGGAGCTGTTTTTT. Encoded protein: CASSRQFSPNTGELFF.

V is TRBV6-6 and J is TRBJ1-3; 10 bases line up with TRBD1. The V gene's germline CDR1 is MNHNY and CDR2 SVGAGI (reference sequence). The V segment lost 4 bases and the J segment 4 bases; nucleotides outside the gene matches: 7. The CDR3 totals 16 residues. Here the CDR3 DNA reads TGTGCCAGCAGTTTGCGACCGGGACAGGGGGGAAACACCATATATTTT. Amino acids: CASSLRPGQGGNTIYF.

This clone occurred a few times. Here the CDR3 DNA reads TGCGCCAGCAGCAGAGGGGACAGCCGGGACACTGAAGCTTTCTTT. Amino acid sequence: CASSRGDSRDTEAFF. J is TRBJ1-1 and V is TRBV5-1; TRBD1 matches 7 bases. Trimming took 4 bases from V and 3 from J; bases not matched to a gene: 9. The V gene's germline CDR1 is SGHRS and CDR2 YFSETQ. This CDR3 has 15 amino acids.

The gene calls are TRBV27 and TRBJ2-7; 7 bases match TRBD2. CDR1 and CDR2 from the germline V gene are MNHEY and SMNVEV (reference sequence). The V and J ends lost 5 bases and 4 bases, in that order; junction bases with no gene match: 17. This CDR3 spans 17 amino acids. This CDR3 reads CASSRRRDYGAGYEQYF. The CDR3 coding sequence is TGTGCCAGCAGTCGCCGCCGGGACTATGGGGCCGGGTACGAGCAGTACTTC.

V and J are TRBV6-5 and TRBJ2-2; perhaps TRBD1 as D (7 bases). The V end lost 2 bases, the J end lost 5 bases, and 15 bases lay between the germline ends. This CDR3 has 16 residues. Germline CDR1 and CDR2: MNHEY and SVGAGI. The CDR3 is CASSYLLTGRTGELFF. The CDR3 nucleotides read TGTGCCAGCAGTTACCTCCTGACAGGGAGGACCGGGGAGCTGTTTTTT.

The chain carries TRBV18 and TRBJ1-6; 7 bases are a match to TRBD1. The V segment lost 6 bases and the J segment 10 bases; nucleotides outside the gene matches: 12. The CDR3 length is 15 residues. Germline V gene sequence: CDR1 KGHSH, CDR2 LQKENI. CDR3 sequence (DNA): TGTGCCAGCTCGTATGGACAGGCGTGGGAGTCACCCCTCCACTTT. It codes for CASSYGQAWESPLHF.

The CDR3 nucleotides are TGTGCCAGCAGGCCAACAGGGCCCCAATCACCCCTCCACTTT. It codes for CASRPTGPQSPLHF. The V call is TRBV2, the J call TRBJ1-6, with a weak D call TRBD1 (6 bases). V was cut by 6 bases and J by 10 bases, with 16 bases left in between. Per germline, CDR1 SNHLY and CDR2 FYNNEI. This CDR3 region has 14 residues.

The V gene is TRBV19, the J gene TRBJ2-3; a possible D gene is TRBD1 (6 bases). The V gene lost 0 bases and the J gene lost 3 bases, with 13 bases spanning the gap. CDR1 and CDR2 from the germline V gene are LNHDA and SQIVND (reference sequence). This CDR3 is 16 amino acids long. The CDR3 sequence: CASSIEGGQTTDTQYF. The CDR3 bases are TGTGCCAGTAGTATAGAGGGCGGACAGACGACAGATACGCAGTATTTT.

The rearrangement links TRBV28 to TRBJ2-7; 10 positions match TRBD1. This CDR3 is 20 amino acids long. Germline CDR1 is MDHEN and CDR2 is SYDVKM. The J segment lost 6 bases and the V segment lost 5 bases, leaving 25 bases of the junction unmatched. CDR3 amino acids: CASSRQGAPIGPRAAGEQYF. For the CDR3, the DNA is TGTGCCAGCAGTCGACAGGGGGCGCCTATCGGGCCCCGGGCGGCGGGCGAGCAGTACTTC.

This clone occurred many times. V and J are TRBV7-3 and TRBJ2-1; 8 bases are shared with TRBD1. V shed 5 bases and J 0 bases; nucleotides not matched to a gene: 6. Germline-derived CDR1 and CDR2 are SGHTA and FQGTGA. The CDR3 loop spans 16 amino acids. The CDR3 DNA is TGTGCCAGCAGCAGACAGGGGTCGAGCTCCTACAATGAGCAGTTCTTC. Translating gives CASSRQGSSSYNEQFF.

This clone was picked up a small number of times. The J gene is TRBJ2-2, the V gene TRBV19; D might be TRBD2 (5 bases). This CDR3 spans 15 amino acids. V lost 1 base and J 3 bases, leaving 9 bases between the germline ends. The germline gives CDR1 LNHDA, CDR2 SQIVND (reference sequence). The CDR3 DNA is TGTGCCAGTAGTATAGGAGGGAGCTACACCGGGGAGCTGTTTTTT. Protein sequence: CASSIGGSYTGELFF.

This clone was found once. This rearrangement joins TRBV10-3 to TRBJ1-1; TRBD1 agrees at 9 bases. The junction had 7 bases not matched to a gene; V was cut back by 10 bases and J by 4 bases. Germline loops: CDR1 ENHRY, CDR2 SYGVKD. The CDR3 length is 13 residues. The CDR3 DNA reads TGTGCCACCGGGACAGGGCAGACCACTGAAGCTTTCTTT. Its protein product is CATGTGQTTEAFF.

CDR3 residues: CASSLYQTGGRFRNTIYF. The CDR3 bases are TGTGCCAGCAGTTTATACCAAACAGGGGGCAGGTTTAGAAACACCATATATTTT. This rearrangement joins TRBV28 to TRBJ1-3; 9 bases fit TRBD1. With 1 base clipped from V and 5 bases from J, the junction kept 12 bases outside the gene matches. There are 18 residues in the CDR3. Germline V gene sequence: CDR1 MDHEN, CDR2 SYDVKM. Looking up the rest from reference TRBV28 and TRBJ1-3 gives the full variable domain: DVKVTQSSRYLVKRTGEKVFLECVQDMDHENMFWYRQDPGLGLRLIYFSYDVKMKEKGDIPEGYSVSREKKERFSLILESASTNQTSMYLCASSLYQTGGRFRNTIYFGEGSWLTVV.

DNA of the CDR3: TGTGCCAGCTCACCACCCCTACAAGGTCGCGGGAACACTGAAGCTTTCTTT. Translated: CASSPPLQGRGNTEAFF. The chain carries TRBV18 and TRBJ1-1; no clear D gene. The CDR3 contains 17 residues. Trimming pared 0 bases from V and 1 base from J, leaving 15 bases between. The V gene's germline CDR1 is KGHSH and CDR2 LQKENI.

A single count supports this clone. This chain links TRBV9 with TRBJ2-1; 8 bases match TRBD2. The CDR3 has 15 residues. J lost 7 bases, V lost 1 base, and 7 bases had no gene match. The germline V gene has CDR1 SGDLS and CDR2 YYNGEE. CDR3 in amino acids: CASSVWGLEDNEQFF. The CDR3 DNA reads as TGTGCCAGCAGCGTATGGGGACTAGAAGATAATGAGCAGTTCTTC.

DNA for the CDR3: TGTGCCAGCAGTTTTACAGGGACGAGTGAGCAGTACTTC. Its protein product is CASSFTGTSEQYF. The chain recombines TRBV6-6 with TRBJ2-7; D might be TRBD1 (6 bases). V was shortened by 4 bases and J by 7 bases, with 14 bases between the two germline ends. The germline V gene has CDR1 MNHNY and CDR2 SVGAGI (reference sequence). CDR3 length: 13 residues.

This sequence joins TRBV28 and TRBJ2-7; no definite D call. The CDR3 runs 11 residues. In germline, CDR1 is MDHEN, CDR2 SYDVKM. The germline V and J ends were trimmed by 3 bases and 7 bases, with 7 bases remaining between them. The CDR3 loop reads CASSFAWEQYF. CDR3 DNA: TGTGCCAGCAGTTTCGCGTGGGAGCAGTACTTC.